The 21 T cell receptor beta chains in this list originate from one sample, sequenced in a study of CD8 T cells in ankylosing spondylitis. MiXCR was run by TCRdb on the 5' RACE reads, yielding one entry per CDR3 protein. The sample carries roughly 700,000 distinct CDR3 sequences, 19% recorded once. The antigens of these receptors remain unknown. Study-wide results and caveats: The study identified a TCR beta motif of under ten highly homologous variants that appeared characteristic of ankylosing spondylitis blood.

Source material: blood, either unsorted or a sorted T cell fraction (not recorded which). The source of these receptors is a male donor with ankylosing spondylitis.

This clonotype was counted many times. The rearrangement uses TRBV5-6 and TRBJ2-5; 10 bases are shared with TRBD2. This CDR3 is built from 15 residues. Germline-derived CDR1 and CDR2 are SGHDT and YYEEEE. V trimming: 0 bases; J trimming: 4 bases; junction bases outside the gene matches: 3. The CDR3 DNA is TGTGCCAGCAGCTTGGTAGCGGGAGGTGGAGAGACCCAGTACTTC. Translation gives CASSLVAGGGETQYF.

Comments on this clonotype: The junction shows a germline mismatch at one end, possibly a read error. V and J are TRBV11-2 and TRBJ2-1; D remains ambiguous. The germline V gene has CDR1 SGHAT and CDR2 FQNNGV. The CDR3 runs 17 residues. The CDR3 spells CASSFPPDRQGRNGQFF. DNA for the CDR3: TGTGCCAGCAGCTTCCCACCCGACCGACAAGGGCGCAATGGGCAGTTCTTC.

This clonotype was found a few times. The V and J genes are TRBV7-3 and TRBJ2-1; maybe TRBD2 (5 bases). This CDR3 has 16 amino acids. Germline V lookup: CDR1 SGHTA, CDR2 FQGTGA. V was clipped by 4 bases and J by 2 bases, with 15 bases between them. Here the CDR3 DNA reads TGTGCCAGCAGCTCCCACACCACTAGTACCTACAATGAGCAGTTCTTC. It encodes CASSSHTTSTYNEQFF. The full variable domain, with the rest looked up from reference TRBV7-3 and TRBJ2-1, is GAGVSQTPSNKVTEKGKYVELRCDPISGHTALYWYRQSLGQGPEFLIYFQGTGAADDSGLPNDRFFAVRPEGSVSTLKIQRTERGDSAVYLCASSSHTTSTYNEQFFGPGTRLTVL.

This clonotype was seen a handful of times. The chain is built from TRBV28 and TRBJ1-1, with D unclear. The CDR3 covers 13 residues. Between the trimmed V and J ends, which lost 7 bases and 2 bases, there was a span of 11 bases. Germline V CDR1 and CDR2: MDHEN, SYDVKM. The CDR3 spells CASTWQINTEAFF. The CDR3 DNA sequence: TGTGCCAGCACCTGGCAAATTAACACTGAAGCTTTCTTT.

This chain connects TRBV27 to TRBJ1-6, with D possibly TRBD1 on 6 matching bases. The germline V gene has CDR1 MNHEY and CDR2 SMNVEV (reference sequence). This CDR3 is 15 amino acids long. With 2 bases removed from V and 9 bases from J, the gap between germline ends came to 14 bases. CDR3 nucleotide sequence: TGTGCCAGCAGTTTACGGGCGCAGGGGCGTTCACCCCTCCACTTT. It yields the protein CASSLRAQGRSPLHF.

The gene calls are TRBV6-1 and TRBJ1-2; 8 positions match TRBD1. CDR3 length: 16 amino acids. The germline V gene encodes CDR1 MNHNS and CDR2 SASEGT. The ends lost 11 bases at V and 6 bases at J; junction bases unmatched: 20. CDR3 residues: CAFGGTLKDREHGYTF. The DNA of the CDR3 is TGTGCCTTCGGGGGGACCCTTAAGGACAGGGAGCATGGCTACACCTTC.

This clonotype was recorded a few times. This chain joins TRBV11-3 and TRBJ1-1; 8 nucleotides agree with TRBD1. The V gene's germline CDR1 is SGHNT and CDR2 YENEEA. The V gene end was trimmed by 5 bases and the J gene end by 6 bases; junction bases not matched to a gene: 5. This CDR3 has 13 residues. The CDR3 is CASSKKQGAEAFF. For the CDR3, the DNA is TGTGCCAGCAGCAAGAAACAGGGGGCTGAAGCTTTCTTT.

With respect to this clonotype: A read error may account for a junction end that differs from germline. For the CDR3, the DNA is TGTGCCAGCAGCTCGTGTGAACGGACAAGATCCTTC. It translates to CASSSCERTRSF. V usage is TRBV11-3 and J usage is TRBJ1-2, with D perhaps TRBD1 (5 bases). The germline CDR1 and CDR2 sequences are SGHNT and YENEEA. The CDR3 runs to 12 residues. The full variable domain, rest sourced from reference TRBV11-3 and TRBJ1-2, is EAGVVQSPRYKIIEKKQPVAFWCNPISGHNTLYWYLQNLGQGPELLIRYENEEAVDDSQLPKDRFSAERLKGVDSTLKIQPAELGDSAVYLCASSSCERTRSFGSGTRLTVV.

This chain uses TRBV12-3 or TRBV12-4 with TRBJ2-3; no firm D call. This CDR3 has 13 residues. V lost 7 bases and J lost 0, with 8 bases in between. CDR3 coding DNA: TGTGCCAGCAAGGTCGGAAGCACAGATACGCAGTATTTT. Protein sequence: CASKVGSTDTQYF.

This chain joins TRBV4-3 and TRBJ1-1, with a weak D call TRBD1 (5 bases). Germline CDR1 reads LGHNA; CDR2 reads YSLEER. CDR3 length: 15 amino acids. The ends were cut back, 6 bases at V and 1 base at J, with 15 bases in the middle. CDR3 DNA: TGCGCCAGCAGGTTGAGGGGCCGAGGGAACACTGAAGCTTTCTTT. Its protein product is CASRLRGRGNTEAFF.

The sample holds a few counts of this clonotype. The rearrangement links TRBV30 to TRBJ2-3; D is possibly TRBD2 (5 bases). The CDR3 spans 15 residues. V dropped 6 bases and J dropped 0 bases, with 16 bases sitting between them. CDR1 is GTSNPN and CDR2 is SVGIG in the germline V gene (reference sequence). Here the CDR3 DNA reads TGTGCCTGTCACGCACCGGGGAGAAGCACAGATACGCAGTATTTT. It codes for CACHAPGRSTDTQYF.

In its sample, this clonotype was seen many times. As DNA, the CDR3 is TGCGCCAGCAGAATATCGCGGGCAGATACGCAGTATTTT. Encoded protein: CASRISRADTQYF. This chain links TRBV5-1 with TRBJ2-3; tentative D call: TRBD2 (5 bases). V was clipped by 5 bases and J by 4 bases, with 11 bases between them. Per germline, CDR1 SGHRS and CDR2 YFSETQ. There are 13 residues in the CDR3.

This clonotype has a count of ten or more. The chain joins TRBV10-3 to TRBJ2-1; 14 bases align to TRBD2. Germline-derived CDR1 and CDR2 are ENHRY and SYGVKD. V dropped 5 bases and J dropped 3; count of bases not matched to a gene: 3. The CDR3 totals 16 residues. CDR3: CAISSTSGRDYNEQFF. For the CDR3, the DNA is TGTGCCATCAGTTCGACTAGCGGGAGGGACTACAATGAGCAGTTCTTC.

The chain is built from TRBV4-2 and TRBJ2-1; 11 positions match TRBD2. Germline CDR1 LGHNA, CDR2 YNFKEQ. After removal of 4 bases from V and 2 bases from J, the junction contained 7 bases not matched to a gene. This CDR3 has 17 amino acids. The DNA for the CDR3 is TGTGCCAGCAGCCCAGCCCTAGCGGGAGGTCCCTACAATGAGCAGTTCTTC. It is translated as CASSPALAGGPYNEQFF.

This clonotype was found many times. This chain joins TRBV12-3 or TRBV12-4 and TRBJ2-7, with a weak D call TRBD2 (5 bases). The CDR3 sequence is 15 residues long. Trimming left V 1 base short and J 9 bases short, with 19 bases between. The CDR3: CASSLGAGGVVGQYF. For the CDR3, the DNA is TGTGCCAGCAGTTTAGGGGCCGGAGGCGTTGTGGGGCAGTACTTC.

This rearrangement joins TRBV7-4 to TRBJ1-4; 7 bases are shared with TRBD1. The CDR3 length is 17 residues. V lost 5 bases, J lost 0 bases, and 9 bases stayed unmatched. CDR1 is SGHVT and CDR2 is SQSDAQ in the germline V gene. DNA for the CDR3: TGTGCCAGCAGCCAGCCCGACAGGGATGCAACTAATGAAAAACTGTTTTTT. It yields the protein CASSQPDRDATNEKLFF.

The chain joins TRBV20-1 to TRBJ2-5, with no clear D. V was pared by 3 bases and J by 4 bases, with 12 bases between. CDR1 and CDR2 (germline): DFQATT, SNEGSKA (reference sequence). This CDR3 contains 13 residues. The CDR3 is CSASLPPPETQYF. CDR3 in DNA: TGCAGTGCTAGTCTCCCACCCCCAGAGACCCAGTACTTC.

This clonotype was seen more than once but under ten times. V is TRBV18 and J is TRBJ2-7; TRBD1 is a possible D gene (6 bases). CDR1 is KGHSH, CDR2 LQKENI, per germline. The CDR3 consists of 15 residues. With 1 base removed from V and 2 bases from J, the gap between germline ends came to 12 bases. The CDR3 here is CASSPQSQGPYEQYF. The DNA for the CDR3 is TGTGCCAGCTCACCACAATCCCAGGGGCCCTACGAGCAGTACTTC.

The genes are TRBV4-2 and TRBJ2-7; D unclear. The V end was cut by 1 base, the J end by 3 bases, with 10 bases between. Germline values: CDR1 LGHNA, CDR2 YNFKEQ. The CDR3 covers 14 residues. The DNA for the CDR3 is TGTGCCAGCAGCCAAGGTTTAGACGTCTACGAGCAGTACTTC. The encoded protein is CASSQGLDVYEQYF.

This clonotype was observed a handful of times. The J gene is TRBJ2-5, the V gene TRBV5-1; TRBD1 agrees at 7 bases. Germline CDR1 SGHRS, CDR2 YFSETQ. The V gene end was trimmed by 2 bases and the J gene end by 3 bases; junction bases not matched to a gene: 10. This CDR3 comprises 16 residues. The CDR3 nucleotides read TGCGCCAGCAGCTTCCGGGACAGAACTACCGAAGAGACCCAGTACTTC. This gives the protein CASSFRDRTTEETQYF.

Only one count was recorded for this clonotype. The J gene is TRBJ2-1, the V gene TRBV13, with D perhaps TRBD1 (5 bases). This CDR3 contains 15 residues. Trimming stripped 5 bases from V and 0 bases from J, with 11 bases between. Germline V CDR1 and CDR2: PRHDT, FYEKMQ (reference sequence). The CDR3 DNA reads as TGTGCCAGCAGCCAATACAGGAGCTCCTACAATGAGCAGTTCTTC. Its protein product is CASSQYRSSYNEQFF. Full variable domain (rest looked up from reference TRBV13 and TRBJ2-1): AAGVIQSPRHLIKEKRETATLKCYPIPRHDTVYWYQQGPGQDPQFLISFYEKMQSDKGSIPDRFSAQQFSDYHSELNMSSLELGDSALYFCASSQYRSSYNEQFFGPGTRLTVL.